The 3 T cell receptor beta chains in this list originate from one sample, sequenced in a study of shared clonotypes between healthy human individuals. CD45RO negativity and positive selection for CCR7 defined naive CD8 cells, a population that excluded terminally differentiated effector memory CD45RA+ cells. Produced via immunoSEQ multiplex PCR; TCRdb's table is partial and in-frame only. The sample includes about 2.1 million clones, 80% to 95% seen only once; the top ten take about 1.7%. The sample consisted of naive CD8+ T cells from PBMCs. These TCRs come from a man younger than 35 in good health. Some clones in this sample may be carry-over from other donors' samples.

J is TRBJ2-7 and V is TRBV4-1; D ambiguous. V was cut by 2 bases and J by 0 bases, with 8 bases left in between. CDR3 length: 14 residues. Germline values: CDR1 MGHRA, CDR2 YSYEKL. CDR3: CASSQTEFSYEQYF. The CDR3, as DNA: TGCGCCAGCAGCCAAACAGAGTTCTCCTACGAGCAGTACTTC.

V is TRBV14 and J is TRBJ2-5; a weak D match, TRBD1 (5 bases). The ends were cut back, 1 base at V and 5 bases at J, with 14 bases in the middle. Germline assignment: CDR1 SGHDN and CDR2 FVKESK. The length of the CDR3 is 15 residues. This chain's CDR3 is CASSQGDSRWETQYF. In DNA form, the CDR3 reads TGTGCCAGCAGCCAAGGAGACAGCCGTTGGGAGACCCAGTACTTC.

This clone has only one observation. The junction shows a germline mismatch at one end, possibly a read error. The gene calls are TRBV7-9 and TRBJ2-7; 7 nucleotides line up with TRBD2. Germline CDR1 is SEHNR and CDR2 is FQNEAQ (reference sequence). CDR3 length: 13 residues. CDR3 in DNA: TGTGCCAGCAGCTTAGAACGGGCCAGCGGGGCTTCCTTC. It translates to CASSLERASGASF.